These 14 T cell receptor beta chains were all obtained from the same sample, sequenced in a study of T cell responses to AZD1222 COVID-19 vaccine. Method: immunoSEQ multiplex PCR; TCRdb's copy keeps in-frame clones and lacks some. The repertoire holds roughly 110,000 clones, with about 92% as singletons. The material sequenced was peripheral blood, taken 28 days after the second AZD1222 dose. All receptors come from an adult who received the AZD1222 COVID-19 vaccine.

The chain employs TRBV10-1 and TRBJ1-2; D unclear. V shed 7 bases and J shed 6 bases, with 6 bases lying between them. The germline V gene encodes CDR1 WNHNN and CDR2 SYGVQD (reference sequence). CDR3 length: 10 residues. The CDR3 reads CASILNGYTF. The CDR3 nucleotides are TGCGCCAGCATCCTCAATGGCTACACCTTC.

The V call is TRBV5-6, the J call TRBJ1-6, with 8 bases that match TRBD1. CDR3 length equals 16 residues. V lost 1 base and J lost 9; bases outside the gene matches: 9. The germline V gene encodes CDR1 SGHDT and CDR2 YYEEEE. The CDR3 coding sequence is TGTGCCAGCAGCTTGTGGGCAGGGGGCCTTGGTTCACCCCTCCACTTT. Translated: CASSLWAGGLGSPLHF.

The chain recombines TRBV29-1 with TRBJ2-5; D remains unclear. The ends were cut back, 3 bases at V and 5 bases at J, with 10 bases in the middle. The CDR3 covers 12 residues. The germline V gene encodes CDR1 SQVTM and CDR2 ANQGSEA. CDR3 in DNA: TGCAGCGTTGAGGAGACCTGGGAGACCCAGTACTTC. As protein: CSVEETWETQYF.

CDR3: CASSFSNQPQHF. In DNA form, the CDR3 reads TGTGCCAGCAGTTTTTCAAATCAGCCCCAGCATTTT. This chain uses TRBV27 with TRBJ1-5; D gene unclear. Germline assignment: CDR1 MNHEY and CDR2 SMNVEV (reference sequence). The V end lost 3 bases, the J end lost 4 bases, and 4 bases lay between the germline ends. CDR3 size: 12 residues.

The V call is TRBV19, the J call TRBJ2-2; TRBD1 agrees at 9 bases. This CDR3 spans 19 amino acids. The V segment lost 7 bases and the J segment 1 base; nucleotides outside the gene matches: 16. The germline V gene encodes CDR1 LNHDA and CDR2 SQIVND (reference sequence). The CDR3 DNA sequence: TGTGCCAGTACCTTACAGGGGGCTATGATACCGAAGAACACCGGGGAGCTGTTTTTT. Translation: CASTLQGAMIPKNTGELFF. The full variable domain, completed using reference TRBV19 and TRBJ2-2, is DGGITQSPKYLFRKEGQNVTLSCEQNLNHDAMYWYRQDPGQGLRLIYYSQIVNDFQKGDIAEGYSVSREKKESFPLTVTSAQKNPTAFYLCASTLQGAMIPKNTGELFFGEGSRLTVL.

This chain links TRBV4-3 with TRBJ1-2, with TRBD1 matching over 7 bases. The CDR3 is 15 amino acids. Trimming took 3 bases from V and 4 from J; bases not matched to a gene: 8. Per the germline V gene, CDR1 is LGHNA and CDR2 is YSLEER. CDR3 sequence reads: CASSQGGQGGYGYTF. The CDR3 bases are TGCGCCAGCAGCCAGGGCGGGCAGGGGGGCTATGGCTACACCTTC.

CDR3: CASSDAYEQYF. In nucleotides, the CDR3 is TGTGCCAGCAGTGATGCCTACGAGCAGTACTTC. The rearrangement links TRBV25-1 to TRBJ2-7; no clear D. Germline assignment: CDR1 MGHDK and CDR2 SYGVNS. The CDR3 contains 11 residues. Trimming took off 3 bases at V and 2 bases at J, with 2 bases between the two ends.

The chain links TRBV19 to TRBJ2-3; 10 nucleotides agree with TRBD1. The CDR3 extends over 14 amino acids. Per the germline V gene, CDR1 is LNHDA and CDR2 is SQIVND (reference sequence). V was pared by 10 bases and J by 3 bases, with 7 bases of the junction left unmatched. CDR3: CATLGQGHTDTQYF. The CDR3 bases are TGTGCCACCTTGGGACAGGGGCATACAGATACGCAGTATTTT.

This chain links TRBV7-8 with TRBJ1-3; no definite D call. CDR3 size: 14 residues. Trimming took 5 bases from V and 2 from J, leaving 10 bases between them. Looked up from germline, CDR1 is SGHVS and CDR2 is FQNEAQ. The DNA of the CDR3 is TGTGCCAGCAGCCGACGGAGTACTGGAAACACCATATATTTT. Translation: CASSRRSTGNTIYF.

V gene TRBV2 combines with J gene TRBJ2-1; the match to TRBD2 covers 7 bases. This CDR3 region has 14 residues. Trimming removed 4 bases from V and 7 bases from J; junction bases left unmatched: 7. The germline gives CDR1 SNHLY, CDR2 FYNNEI. CDR3 in DNA: TGTGCCAGCAGTGTTGAGCGGGGCGTTAATGAGCAGTTCTTC. Translation gives CASSVERGVNEQFF.

V is TRBV5-1 and J is TRBJ1-3; 8 nucleotides match TRBD1. The CDR3 totals 15 residues. V was pared by 3 bases and J by 3 bases, with 5 bases of the junction left unmatched. Germline CDR1 SGHRS, CDR2 YFSETQ. The CDR3 region has the DNA TGCGCCAGCAGCTGGCAGGGGGCGCGTGGAAACACCATATATTTT. It codes for CASSWQGARGNTIYF.

This clone is termed large. The chain recombines TRBV2 with TRBJ1-1; TRBD1 matches 8 bases. CDR3 size: 13 residues. Germline-derived CDR1 and CDR2 are SNHLY and FYNNEI. With 6 bases clipped from V and 7 bases from J, the junction kept 7 bases outside the gene matches. CDR3 sequence (DNA): TGTGCCAGCAGGCCGGGACAGGCAATTGAAGCTTTCTTT. This sequence encodes CASRPGQAIEAFF.

The chain is built from TRBV19 and TRBJ1-5; D remains unclear. The germline V and J ends were trimmed by 5 bases and 0 bases, with 8 bases remaining between them. This CDR3 comprises 14 residues. Germline-derived CDR1 and CDR2 are LNHDA and SQIVND (reference sequence). The CDR3 region is CASSPDGSNQPQHF. Here the CDR3 DNA reads TGTGCCAGTAGTCCCGACGGTAGCAATCAGCCCCAGCATTTT. The full variable domain, rest sourced from reference TRBV19 and TRBJ1-5, is DGGITQSPKYLFRKEGQNVTLSCEQNLNHDAMYWYRQDPGQGLRLIYYSQIVNDFQKGDIAEGYSVSREKKESFPLTVTSAQKNPTAFYLCASSPDGSNQPQHFGDGTRLSIL.

V and J are TRBV6-2 or TRBV6-3 and TRBJ2-7; D not resolved. From germline, CDR1 is MNHEY and CDR2 SVGEGT. The length of the CDR3 is 11 residues. Trimming shortened V by 2 bases and J by 5 bases, and 4 bases separated the two germline ends. CDR3 DNA sequence: TGTGCCAGCAGTTACGCTCACGAGCAGTACTTC. It encodes CASSYAHEQYF.